Below are 10 T cell receptor beta chains sequenced from a single sample in a study of T cell clonality in common variable immunodeficiency. Clones were read by immunoSEQ multiplex PCR, and TCRdb kept only the in-frame ones, dropping some. This repertoire holds 30,000 to 40,000 clones, and none appear only once. Sequencing input: peripheral blood mononuclear cells. Receptors originate from a person aged 18 to 69 in good health.

This clone has a count of ten or more. The observed sequence ends 3 residues before the CDR3 terminus, with the missing tail filled in from the germline J gene. The chain is built from TRBV7-2 and TRBJ2-1; 7 nucleotides align to TRBD1. V dropped 3 bases and J dropped 9; count of bases not matched to a gene: 5. Germline V CDR1 and CDR2: SGHTA, FQGNSA. The CDR3 runs 13 residues. Incomplete CDR3 DNA: TGTGCCAGCAGCTTCAACAGGGGTACTGAG. It encodes CASSFNRGTE. Given in full, the CDR3 is CASSFNRGTEQFF.

A note on this clone: The read is 3 residues too short to cover the CDR3 end, so that end is filled in from the germline J gene. J is TRBJ1-2 and V is TRBV19; tentatively, D is TRBD1 (5 bases). The CDR3 has 13 residues. Germline lookup yields CDR1 LNHDA and CDR2 SQIVND (reference sequence). This CDR3 reads CASSIKRGYEYTF. CDR3 bases read: TGTGCCAGTAGTATAAAAAGGGGATACGAG.

There are many counts of this clone. The CDR3 extends 3 residues past the end of the read, so its final part is completed from the germline J gene. This sequence joins TRBV28 and TRBJ2-7, with TRBD1 matching 7 bases. CDR3 length: 13 amino acids. The V segment lost 3 bases and the J segment 6 bases; nucleotides outside the gene matches: 5. The germline gives CDR1 MDHEN, CDR2 SYDVKM. The CDR3 DNA, read in part, is TGTGCCAGCAGTTTGGGCAGGGGGAGCGAG. It encodes CASSLGRGSE. In full, the CDR3 is CASSLGRGSEQYF.

This clone was found many times. The read ends 3 residues early relative to the CDR3; the germline J gene fills the gap. This chain joins TRBV7-3 and TRBJ2-1, with 7 bases identical to TRBD2. The J segment lost 4 bases and the V segment lost 4 bases, leaving 7 bases of the junction unmatched. This CDR3 spans 15 amino acids. Germline-derived CDR1 and CDR2 are SGHTA and FQGTGA. The CDR3 sequence is CASSSGLVQYNEQFF. The sequenced part of the CDR3 DNA is TGTGCCAGCAGCTCCGGACTAGTGCAGTACAATGAG.

This clone has a count of ten or more. The DNA ends 3 residues before the CDR3 does, and the rest of the CDR3 is filled in from the germline J gene. The chain couples TRBV7-9 to TRBJ2-7; 8 nucleotides align to TRBD2. The V and J ends lost 5 bases and 3 bases, in that order; junction bases with no gene match: 3. CDR1 SEHNR and CDR2 FQNEAQ come from the germline V gene (reference sequence). The CDR3 runs to 13 residues. Incomplete CDR3 DNA: TGTGCCAGCAGCCTCGGGGGGGTCTACGAG. Protein sequence: CASSLGGVYE. The complete CDR3 protein is CASSLGGVYEQYF. Filled out from reference TRBV7-9 and TRBJ2-7, the complete variable domain reads DTGVSQNPRHKITKRGQNVTFRCDPISEHNRLYWYRQTLGQGPEFLTYFQNEAQLEKSRLLSDRFSAERPKGSFSTLEIQRTEQGDSAMYLCASSLGGVYEQYFGPGTRLTVT.

To note about this clone: The CDR3 extends 3 residues past the end of the read, so its final part is completed from the germline J gene. The chain links TRBV11-2 to TRBJ2-1; tentative D call: TRBD2 (6 bases). Trimming stripped 5 bases from V and 7 bases from J, with 12 bases between. Germline V lookup: CDR1 SGHAT, CDR2 FQNNGV. This CDR3 region has 13 residues. The CDR3 sequence: CASSPTSWNEQFF. Partial CDR3 DNA: TGTGCCAGCAGCCCGACTAGTTGGAATGAG.

This clone was counted at least ten times. The CDR3 is cut off 3 residues early in the read; its end comes from the germline J gene. The rearrangement joins TRBV2 to TRBJ2-3; D gene ambiguous. The CDR3 has 13 amino acids. CDR1 and CDR2 from the germline V gene are SNHLY and FYNNEI. CDR3 DNA (partial): TGTGCCAGCATCCCAGGAGATCAAGAGACG. Its translation is CASIPGDQET. The entire CDR3 is CASIPGDQETQYF.

This clone has ten or more counts. Coverage ceases 3 residues before the CDR3 finishes, and the germline J gene fills in the end. The rearrangement uses TRBV23-1 and TRBJ2-1; D perhaps matches TRBD2 (5 bases). TRBV23-1 has ORF status, its function being uncertain. Trimming left V 10 bases short and J 6 bases short, with 22 bases between. CDR3 length equals 15 residues. This chain's CDR3 is CANTNEGRIINEQFF. CDR3 bases read: TGCGCCAACACAAATGAGGGCAGGATAATCAATGAG.

This clone was detected many times. The read ends 3 residues shy of where the CDR3 ends; the end is completed using the germline J gene. V is TRBV20-1 and J is TRBJ2-3; 11 nucleotides align to TRBD2. CDR1 is DFQATT and CDR2 is SNEGSKA in the germline V gene (reference sequence). After removal of 3 bases from V and 0 bases from J, the junction contained 8 bases not matched to a gene. This CDR3 comprises 17 residues. CDR3 in amino acids: CSASLGLAGLSTDTQYF. CDR3 DNA, as far as it was read: TGCAGTGCTAGCTTAGGACTAGCGGGCCTTAGCACAGATACG.

Ten or more counts support this clone. With the read ending 3 residues before the CDR3 end, the germline J gene is used to fill in that end. The genes are TRBV6-4 and TRBJ2-3; D not certain. The V gene lost 6 bases and the J gene lost 6 bases, with 13 bases spanning the gap. The CDR3 is made up of 13 amino acids. Germline CDR1 MRHNA, CDR2 SNTAGT. The covered CDR3 bases are TGTGCCAGCAGCCCCCTTGGTGGCGATACG. This codes for CASSPLGGDT. The full CDR3 is CASSPLGGDTQYF.